A selection of T cell receptor beta chains follows, all from one sample in a study of molecular identifiers for immune sequencing clone quantification. TCRdb analysed the PCR reads with MiXCR anew, one entry per CDR3 protein. The table includes about 510,000 distinct CDR3 sequences, about a fifth detected once. The sequenced material came from naive CD8+ T cells from blood, with Jurkat cell RNA spiked in. Source of these receptors: a human donor in good health. Some libraries in this study had Jurkat cell RNA spiked in. The CDR3 runs from the conserved cysteine through the conserved F or W. A D gene is named only where the DNA matches it firmly. Not every row has a clone size; where given, it reads once, few, many or a size class.

>NA|TRBV7-9|TRBJ2-5|NA
TGTGCCAGCAGCTTAAAGGGACTCACCCTGTCCCAAGAGACCCAGTACTTC
CASSLKGLTLSQETQYF
>TRBD2|TRBV2|TRBJ2-3|few
TGTGCCAGCAGTGAAGCGCTGGGGGGGGGTACAGATACGCAGTATTTT
CASSEALGGGTDTQYF
>NA|TRBV5-6|TRBJ2-1|many
TGTGCCAGCAGCTTAGGATGGGGCGTCGGGAATGAGCAGTTCTTC
CASSLGWGVGNEQFF
>NA|TRBV2|TRBJ2-5|NA
TGTGCCAGTTTCGCGAGGGAGGCCCAGTACTTC
CASFAREAQYF
>NA|TRBV4-1|TRBJ2-2|NA
TGCGCCAGCAGCCTGGAACAGGGCGGCCCCGGGGAGCTGTTTTTT
CASSLEQGGPGELFF
>NA|TRBV4-2|TRBJ2-7|NA
TGTGCCAGCAGCCAAGTTATGGGGACCGTCTTCTACGAGCAGTACTTC
CASSQVMGTVFYEQYF
>NA|TRBV12-3/TRBV12-4|TRBJ2-1|many
TGTGCCAGCAGTCCCTTACTAGCCGATGAGCAGTTCTTC
CASSPLLADEQFF
>TRBD1|TRBV28|TRBJ2-1|NA
TGTGCCAGCAGTTCCTCAGGGGGCGTCAACTCCTACAATGAGCAGTTCTTC
CASSSSGGVNSYNEQFF
>NA|TRBV7-8|TRBJ2-5|many
TGTGCCAGCCGTCCCCCCGACAGTCAAGAGACCCAGTACTTC
CASRPPDSQETQYF
>NA|TRBV10-1|TRBJ1-1|NA
TGCGCCAGCAGTGATTATTTGGGGGCTACTGAAGCTTTCTTT
CASSDYLGATEAFF
>TRBD2|TRBV27|TRBJ2-3|NA
TGTGCCAGCAGTTTTCGACTAGCGGGGACTCCTAGCACAGATACGCAGTATTTT
CASSFRLAGTPSTDTQYF
>NA|TRBV14|TRBJ2-2|many
TGTGCCAGCAGCCAAGAGGATCGCTCAGGGACCGGGGAGCTGTTTTTT
CASSQEDRSGTGELFF
>TRBD2|TRBV7-9|TRBJ2-2|many
TGTGCCAGCAGCTCCGGACTAGTCGCCGGGGAGCTGTTTTTT
CASSSGLVAGELFF
>NA|TRBV5-1|TRBJ2-7|few
TGCGCCAGCAGCTGGAACGGGGTAGGGGCACACGAGCAGTACTTC
CASSWNGVGAHEQYF
>NA|TRBV4-3|TRBJ1-4|many
TGCGCCAGCAGCCCCTTCTGGGCAACTAATGAAAAACTGTTTTTT
CASSPFWATNEKLFF
>NA|TRBV27|TRBJ2-4|many
TGTGCCAGCAGTTTACCCCGGCCCGACATTCAGTACTTC
CASSLPRPDIQYF
>NA|TRBV13|TRBJ2-5|many
TGTGCCAGCAGCAACCAAGAGACCCAGTACTTC
CASSNQETQYF
>TRBD1|TRBV12-3/TRBV12-4|TRBJ1-1|NA
TGTGCCAGCAGTTCCTCCGGGACAGAGAACACTGAAGCTTTCTTT
CASSSSGTENTEAFF
>TRBD1|TRBV19|TRBJ1-1|few
TGTGCCAGTAGTGCCCAGGGGGCGAAGACTGAAGCTTTCTTT
CASSAQGAKTEAFF
>NA|TRBV27|TRBJ2-1|NA
TGTGCCAGCAGGGAGGAGCAGCACTCCTACAATGAGCAGTTCTTC
CASREEQHSYNEQFF
>NA|TRBV5-4|TRBJ2-5|NA
TGTGCCAGCAGCGTGGAGTACCAAGAGACCCAGTACTTC
CASSVEYQETQYF
>NA|TRBV6-9|TRBJ1-3|few
TGTGCCAGCAGTTATCAAGGCCGCCGTGTACAAAGCTCTGGAAACACCATATATTTT
CASSYQGRRVQSSGNTIYF